Presented here are 17 T cell receptor beta chains from one specimen sequenced in a study of T cells in Graves' hyperthyroidism and ophthalmopathy (dated 2019 in TCRdb). The method behind the library was multiplex PCR. For sequencing, an Illumina HiSeq 2000 was employed. The TCR beta CDR3 regions were amplified from the RNA transcripts. A first-round RT-PCR of the TCR CDR3 used the HTBI primer set with the Qiagen OneStep RT-PCR kit. TCRdb handled the public reads itself, with Q25 trimming in fastp and clone calling in MiXCR, and kept productive beta chains. Every CDR3 protein is listed once, alongside the most common genes and DNA of its rows. The sample includes some 700,000 distinct CDR3 sequences, with roughly 17% observed a single time. The ten largest account for about 14% of the sample. Sequenced input: blood. The receptors were gathered from a man aged 50-59 years with Graves' hyperthyroidism.

This clonotype has at least ten counts. The J gene is TRBJ1-5, the V gene TRBV5-6, with D tentatively TRBD1 (6 bases). The CDR3 is 18 amino acids. Germline V gene sequence: CDR1 SGHDT, CDR2 YYEEEE. The V and J ends lost 1 base and 7 bases respectively, with 24 bases between them. The CDR3 reads CASSLYGLQPGGGQPQHF. In DNA, the CDR3 is TGTGCCAGCAGCTTGTATGGGTTGCAGCCCGGGGGCGGCCAGCCCCAGCATTTT.

This clonotype was seen at least ten times. J is TRBJ1-1 and V is TRBV6-1; no firm D call. This CDR3 is 14 amino acids long. Trimming took off 5 bases at V and 2 bases at J, with 12 bases between the two ends. Germline V CDR1 and CDR2: MNHNS, SASEGT. CDR3: CASSSGSENTEAFF. CDR3 nucleotide sequence: TGTGCCAGCAGTTCAGGAAGTGAAAACACTGAAGCTTTCTTT.

This clonotype was counted at least ten times. The chain has TRBV9 and TRBJ1-4; D is perhaps TRBD1 (5 bases). The CDR3 is made up of 15 amino acids. The V and J ends lost 3 bases and 8 bases respectively, with 17 bases between them. Per germline, CDR1 SGDLS and CDR2 YYNGEE. The CDR3 DNA reads TGTGCCAGCAGCGCGGCCGGGACGGCAAAGGAAAAACTGTTTTTT. This encodes CASSAAGTAKEKLFF.

This clonotype was observed a handful of times. The chain joins TRBV7-6 to TRBJ2-7, with 8 bases aligning to TRBD2. Germline V gene lookup returns CDR1 SGHVS and CDR2 FNYEAQ. V trimming: 4 bases; J trimming: 6 bases; junction bases outside the gene matches: 14. The CDR3 length is 16 residues. The CDR3, as DNA: TGTGCCAGCAGCTCGACCGACGGGACTAGGAATGGCGAGCAGTACTTC. It is translated as CASSSTDGTRNGEQYF.

A word on this clonotype: A read error may be the cause here, since a much bigger clone is one base away. The chain couples TRBV28 to TRBJ1-1, with D possibly being TRBD1 (5 bases). The ends were cut back, 6 bases at V and 3 bases at J, with 17 bases in the middle. The CDR3 length is 15 residues. In germline, CDR1 is MDHEN, CDR2 SYDVKM. CDR3 loop: CASRFLGREDTEAFF. CDR3 coding DNA: TGTGCCAGCAGGTTTCTGGGCAGGGAGGACACTGAAGCTTTCTTT.

This clonotype occurred a few times. One end of the junction does not line up with germline, which may come from a read error. The chain carries TRBV10-3 and TRBJ1-1; weak D call: TRBD1 (6 bases). CDR3 length: 17 residues. Germline CDR1 ENHRY, CDR2 SYGVKD. The CDR3 region has the DNA TGTGCCATCAGGACTGACGGGGGGGGGGGCATGAACACTGAAGCTCTCTTT. Encoded protein: CAIRTDGGGGMNTEALF.

This clonotype appeared many times. CDR3 bases: TGTGCCAGCAGCTTAGCCGGGACAAGTGGTGAAAAACTGTTTTTT. It codes for CASSLAGTSGEKLFF. V gene TRBV7-9 combines with J gene TRBJ1-4; D is possibly TRBD1 (6 bases). Germline assignment: CDR1 SEHNR and CDR2 FQNEAQ (reference sequence). The CDR3 has 15 amino acids. V lost 0 bases to trimming and J lost 7 bases, with 12 bases between them.

This clonotype showed up many times. CDR3 in DNA: TGCAGTGCTGGGGGGGGAAGTTCACCCCTCCACTTT. Translating gives CSAGGGSSPLHF. This chain connects TRBV20-1 to TRBJ1-6, with D perhaps TRBD1 (5 bases). CDR1 and CDR2 from the germline V gene are DFQATT and SNEGSKA (reference sequence). Trimming left V 5 bases short and J 9 bases short, with 11 bases between. CDR3 length: 12 residues.

This clonotype was seen only a few times. At one end, the junction sequence differs from germline, possibly due to a read error. The rearrangement uses TRBV5-1 and TRBJ2-2; D gene unclear. CDR3 length equals 12 residues. Germline CDR1 and CDR2: SGHRS and YFSETQ. CDR3: CASTINIGELFF. Written as DNA, the CDR3 is TGCGCCAGCACAATTAACATCGGGGAGCTGTTTTTT.

The chain is built from TRBV5-1 and TRBJ2-3, with 11 bases that match TRBD1. Per germline, CDR1 SGHRS and CDR2 YFSETQ. The CDR3 is 17 amino acids. Losses at the gene ends were 2 bases for V and 3 bases for J; bases not matched to a gene: 8. The CDR3 bases are TGCGCCAGCAGCTTAGGACAGGGGGCGAGTCGGACAGATACGCAGTATTTT. As protein: CASSLGQGASRTDTQYF. The full variable domain, completed using reference TRBV5-1 and TRBJ2-3, is KAGVTQTPRYLIKTRGQQVTLSCSPISGHRSVSWYQQTPGQGLQFLFEYFSETQRNKGNFPGRFSGRQFSNSRSEMNVSTLELGDSALYLCASSLGQGASRTDTQYFGPGTRLTVL.

Comment on this clonotype: One junction end does not reproduce the germline sequence, and a read error may be involved. V is TRBV30 and J is TRBJ1-1; D not certain. Germline V gives CDR1 GTSNPN, CDR2 SVGIG (reference sequence). This CDR3 has 11 residues. Written as DNA, the CDR3 is TGTGTCTGGGCAGGGAACACTGAAGCTTTCTTT. Translating gives CVWAGNTEAFF.

This clonotype was seen repeatedly, ten times or more. The V and J genes are TRBV19 and TRBJ2-2; possible D gene TRBD1, 6 bases. Per the germline V gene, CDR1 is LNHDA and CDR2 is SQIVND (reference sequence). The CDR3 is made up of 14 amino acids. The V end was cut by 7 bases, the J end by 0 bases, with 9 bases between. The CDR3 region is CASNQGTNTGELFF. In DNA, the CDR3 is TGTGCCAGTAATCAGGGGACGAACACCGGGGAGCTGTTTTTT.

The CDR3, as DNA: TGTGCCAGCAGCCTAGGGCGAGCGGGAGGATCAGATACGCAGTATTTT. Translation: CASSLGRAGGSDTQYF. The gene calls are TRBV7-3 and TRBJ2-3, with 9 bases matching TRBD2. The CDR3 is 16 residues long. J lost 4 bases, V lost 5 bases, and 10 bases had no gene match. Germline assignment: CDR1 SGHTA and CDR2 FQGTGA.

This clonotype was detected ten times or more. The rearrangement links TRBV2 to TRBJ1-4, with a tentative D call TRBD1 (5 bases). The CDR3 is made up of 14 amino acids. Per germline, CDR1 SNHLY and CDR2 FYNNEI. The V end was cut by 11 bases, the J end by 3 bases, with 16 bases between. The CDR3 loop is CAYRGTGPNEKLFF. CDR3 DNA sequence: TGTGCCTATAGGGGTACAGGACCTAATGAAAAACTGTTTTTT.

This clonotype showed up just a few times. V and J are TRBV5-1 and TRBJ1-1; D possibly corresponds to TRBD1 (5 bases). The germline V gene encodes CDR1 SGHRS and CDR2 YFSETQ. The ends were cut back, 5 bases at V and 4 bases at J, with 9 bases in the middle. The CDR3 is 12 amino acids. The CDR3 protein is CASRAGFTEAFF. As DNA, the CDR3 is TGCGCCAGCAGAGCAGGGTTCACTGAAGCTTTCTTT.

On this clonotype: The junction departs from the called germline gene at one end, perhaps through a read error. This chain connects TRBV6-1 to TRBJ2-5; D is unclear. Germline V lookup: CDR1 MNHNS, CDR2 SASEGT. This CDR3 has 12 amino acids. The CDR3 DNA follows: TGTGCCAGCAGTGAAGTACTGCCTGGATGGGACTTC. This sequence encodes CASSEVLPGWDF.

The chain links TRBV4-1 to TRBJ2-4; TRBD2 matches 10 bases. After removal of 3 bases from V and 1 base from J, the junction contained 15 bases not matched to a gene. In germline, CDR1 is MGHRA, CDR2 YSYEKL. This CDR3 comprises 20 residues. CDR3 residues: CASSQPSGSASPGAKNIQYF. In nucleotides, the CDR3 is TGCGCCAGCAGCCAGCCTAGCGGGAGCGCTTCCCCGGGGGCCAAAAACATTCAGTACTTC.